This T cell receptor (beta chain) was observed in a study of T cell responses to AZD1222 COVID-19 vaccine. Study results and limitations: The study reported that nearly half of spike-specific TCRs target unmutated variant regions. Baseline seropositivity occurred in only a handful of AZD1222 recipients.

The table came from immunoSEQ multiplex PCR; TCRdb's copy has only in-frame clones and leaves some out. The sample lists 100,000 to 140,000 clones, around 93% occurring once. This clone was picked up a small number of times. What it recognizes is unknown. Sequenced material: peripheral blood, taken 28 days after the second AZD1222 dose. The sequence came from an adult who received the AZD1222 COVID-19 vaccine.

CDR3 DNA: TGTGCCAGCAGCCCTGGTATGGGCGCAGATACGCAGTATTTT. It yields the protein CASSPGMGADTQYF. The chain carries TRBV7-2 and TRBJ2-3; no definite D call. CDR1 is SGHTA and CDR2 is FQGNSA in the germline V gene. CDR3 size: 14 residues. Trimming cost V 5 bases and J 4 bases, with 13 bases left between them.